The present T cell receptor beta chain was sequenced within a study of beta chain features in type 1 diabetes. Study summary: Healthy donors and patients showed comparable age, gender and cell yields. Study-level points and caveats: The VDJ junctions of type 1 diabetes patients carried fewer insertions and more deletions.

There are a few counts of this clone. As yet, its antigen is unknown. Sequenced material consisted of expressed TCRB transcripts (all of the isolated RNA was reverse transcribed). Using immunoSEQ multiplex PCR, the repertoire was profiled, and TCRdb retains in-frame clones only, with some absent. The data show about 210,000 clones, with roughly 11% seen just once and roughly 1.4% held by the top ten. The CDR3 totals 15 residues. Germline-derived CDR1 and CDR2 are SGHVS and FNYEAQ. This receptor was identified in a man aged 18 to 30 in good health. The chain employs TRBV7-6 and TRBJ2-5, with D perhaps matching TRBD1 or TRBD2 (5 bases each). The last part of the DNA fits TRBJ2-7 better; the J call may be wrong. Sequencing used central memory CD4+ T cells from blood. The CDR3 is CASSLVSGTAYEQYF. CDR3 coding DNA: TGTGCCAGCAGCTTAGTATCCGGGACCGCCTACGAGCAGTACTTC.